This TCR beta chain was sequenced for a study of cytomegalovirus exposure and HLA in healthy donors. Both 60 Vbeta primers and 13 Jbeta primers went into the PCR. Generated by immunoSEQ multiplex PCR, the TCRdb table keeps only in-frame clones and is missing some. The repertoire has 100,000 to 150,000 clones, approximately 78% of them found once; the top ten carry 1.3% to 1.5%. This clone was detected many times. The CDR3 runs 15 residues. The V segment lost 4 bases and the J segment 4 bases; nucleotides outside the gene matches: 7. The V gene's germline CDR1 is LGHNA and CDR2 YSLEER. The sequence was collected from a female donor in good health and CMV-seronegative. V usage is TRBV4-3 and J usage is TRBJ2-7, with TRBD2 matching 10 bases. The sample consisted of PBMCs. Written as DNA, the CDR3 is TGCGCCAGCAGCCTAACCCTAGCGGGAGTTTACGAGCAGTACTTC. Residues: CASSLTLAGVYEQYF.